Listed here is a single T cell receptor beta chain. The target antigen is unknown. This entry belongs to a study of blood T cells in healthy people across ages. For the second PCR, which ran for roughly 6 to 11 cycles, a sample-barcoded 5' primer and a J-beta primer mix were used. Each CDR3 protein is one row after TCRdb ran MiXCR on the 5' RACE reads. The data contain some 1 million distinct CDR3 sequences, 40% to 50% of them singletons. CDR1 is MDHEN, CDR2 SYDVKM, per germline. Trimming removed 5 bases from V and 4 bases from J, with 11 bases in between. The CDR3 length is 13 residues. Study results and caveats: Researchers deemed the diversity estimates from one million T cells underestimates. A roughly linear fall in TCR beta diversity per million T cells was seen with increasing age.

This receptor was identified in a woman aged 55-70 years in good health. The sample was blood. V gene TRBV28 combines with J gene TRBJ1-2, with D hard to call. CDR3 loop: CASSPAPVYGYTF. The CDR3 bases are TGTGCCAGCAGTCCCGCCCCGGTCTATGGCTACACCTTC.